One and the same sample provided the 18 T cell receptor beta chains below, sequenced in a study of radiotherapy plus CTLA-4 blockade in lung cancer. The repertoire was sequenced with immunoSEQ multiplex PCR; TCRdb's copy has only in-frame clones and lacks some. The table records 45,000 or so clones, around 72% of them present only once. Sample: peripheral blood, taken from a patient treated with radiotherapy plus ipilimumab. The receptors were sampled from a human donor with non-small cell lung cancer who had a complete response to radiotherapy plus ipilimumab.

This chain connects TRBV28 to TRBJ2-7, with D tentatively TRBD1 (5 bases). This CDR3 is built from 16 residues. CDR1 is MDHEN and CDR2 is SYDVKM in the germline V gene. The V gene lost 4 bases and the J gene lost 0 bases, with 16 bases spanning the gap. The CDR3 DNA is TGTGCCAGCAGTTCCCCAGGGTCCCCTAGCTCCTACGAGCAGTACTTC. The encoded protein is CASSSPGSPSSYEQYF.

The rearrangement joins TRBV18 to TRBJ2-7, with D tentatively TRBD1 (5 bases). CDR3 length: 15 residues. Trimming shortened V by 3 bases and J by 6 bases, and 18 bases separated the two germline ends. CDR1 is KGHSH and CDR2 is LQKENI in the germline V gene. CDR3 in DNA: TGTGCCAGCTCACCCGCGGCCTTGACAGCCCTCGAGCAGTACTTC. It codes for CASSPAALTALEQYF.

The chain is built from TRBV30 and TRBJ1-5; D unresolved. V lost 0 bases, J lost 2 bases, and 8 bases lay in between. The CDR3 loop spans 14 amino acids. Germline loops: CDR1 GTSNPN, CDR2 SVGIG (reference sequence). For the CDR3, the DNA is TGTGCCTGGAGTGTAGGCGGGCGCAATCAGCCCCAGCATTTT. Protein product: CAWSVGGRNQPQHF.

This chain uses TRBV7-6 with TRBJ2-1, with D maybe TRBD1 (5 bases). This CDR3 is 15 amino acids long. The V end was cut by 2 bases, the J end by 4 bases, with 12 bases between. Germline CDR1 reads SGHVS; CDR2 reads FNYEAQ. The DNA for the CDR3 is TGTGCCAGCAGCTTAATGGGGCAGGGATACAATGAGCAGTTCTTC. It translates to CASSLMGQGYNEQFF.

The rearrangement uses TRBV9 and TRBJ2-5; 14 bases agree with TRBD2. The CDR3 has 16 amino acids. Germline trimming cut 2 bases from V and 1 base from J; bases unmatched to any gene: 1. Germline V CDR1 and CDR2: SGDLS, YYNGEE. The CDR3 sequence: CASSVGTSGGQETQYF. CDR3 DNA sequence: TGTGCCAGCAGCGTTGGGACTAGCGGGGGCCAAGAGACCCAGTACTTC.

The rearrangement uses TRBV5-1 and TRBJ2-7; TRBD1 agrees at 7 bases. Trimming took 4 bases from V and 2 from J; bases not matched to a gene: 9. The CDR3 consists of 15 residues. Germline-derived CDR1 and CDR2 are SGHRS and YFSETQ. The CDR3 here is CASSPNRDRAYEQYF. The CDR3 nucleotides are TGCGCCAGCAGCCCGAACCGGGACAGAGCCTACGAGCAGTACTTC.

The chain combines TRBV9 with TRBJ1-1; TRBD1 is a possible D gene (5 bases). The germline gives CDR1 SGDLS, CDR2 YYNGEE. V lost 3 bases, J lost 11 bases, and 17 bases lay in between. The CDR3 contains 13 residues. CDR3 nucleotide sequence: TGTGCCAGCAGCGACGAGCCGACCCGGGGGGCTTTCTTT. Its protein is CASSDEPTRGAFF. Full variable domain (rest looked up from reference TRBV9 and TRBJ1-1): DSGVTQTPKHLITATGQRVTLRCSPRSGDLSVYWYQQSLDQGLQFLIQYYNGEERAKGNILERFSAQQFPDLHSELNLSSLELGDSALYFCASSDEPTRGAFFGQGTRLTVV.

The chain combines TRBV6-6 with TRBJ1-2; the match to TRBD1 covers 7 bases. CDR3 length: 14 residues. Germline CDR1 reads MNHNY; CDR2 reads SVGAGI (reference sequence). Germline trimming cut 5 bases from V and 6 bases from J; bases unmatched to any gene: 9. CDR3 DNA: TGTGCCAGCAGTCGACTTTCAGGGGGAAATGGCTACACCTTC. Protein product: CASSRLSGGNGYTF.

The chain joins TRBV27 to TRBJ1-2; 7 bases map to TRBD1. J was trimmed by 7 bases and V by 7 bases; bases with no gene match: 18. The CDR3 has 16 residues. In germline, CDR1 is MNHEY, CDR2 SMNVEV (reference sequence). CDR3: CASKDLGGGQVFGYTF. The CDR3 nucleotides read TGTGCCAGCAAAGACTTGGGGGGCGGACAGGTTTTTGGCTACACCTTC.

This CDR3 is CASSYREYGYTF. In DNA form, the CDR3 reads TGTGCCAGCAGTTACAGGGAGTATGGCTACACCTTC. The chain carries TRBV6-5 and TRBJ1-2; no clear D gene. Germline CDR1 MNHEY, CDR2 SVGAGI. CDR3 size: 12 residues. V lost 2 bases and J 5 bases, leaving 6 bases between the germline ends.

This chain uses TRBV6-1 with TRBJ2-7; D perhaps matches TRBD2 (7 bases). Germline assignment: CDR1 MNHNS and CDR2 SASEGT. Trimming took 4 bases from V and 4 from J, leaving 11 bases between them. The CDR3 extends over 13 amino acids. The CDR3 DNA is TGTGCCAGCAGTGTGGGGGGGCTTTACGAGCAGTACTTC. Translating gives CASSVGGLYEQYF.

The chain is built from TRBV19 and TRBJ2-3, with 9 nucleotides matching TRBD2. Germline CDR1 and CDR2: LNHDA and SQIVND (reference sequence). V was clipped by 2 bases and J by 1 base; unmatched bases: 1. This CDR3 is built from 15 residues. Written as DNA, the CDR3 is TGTGCCAGTAGTATAAGGACTAGCGGCACAGATACGCAGTATTTT. Amino acid sequence: CASSIRTSGTDTQYF.

V is TRBV7-2 and J is TRBJ2-5, with D unresolved. The germline V and J ends were trimmed by 0 bases and 2 bases, with 7 bases remaining between them. From germline, CDR1 is SGHTA and CDR2 FQGNSA. The CDR3 contains 14 residues. The CDR3 here is CASSLAGRQETQYF. In DNA, the CDR3 is TGTGCCAGCAGCTTAGCGGGCCGACAAGAGACCCAGTACTTC.

This clone is judged medium-sized. The chain is built from TRBV27 and TRBJ1-1, with D hard to call. The CDR3 has 12 amino acids. V was cut by 5 bases and J by 7 bases, with 11 bases left in between. Germline V gene sequence: CDR1 MNHEY, CDR2 SMNVEV (reference sequence). The CDR3 DNA is TGTGCCAGCAGTCTGCCCTATGGTGAAGCTTTCTTT. Translated: CASSLPYGEAFF.

The chain is built from TRBV29-1 and TRBJ1-5; 8 nucleotides match TRBD1. V lost 4 bases to trimming and J lost 6 bases; unmatched junction nucleotides: 5. Germline CDR1 and CDR2: SQVTM and ANQGSEA. There are 13 residues in the CDR3. The CDR3 loop is CSVGQGAGQPQHF. In DNA form, the CDR3 reads TGCAGCGTTGGTCAGGGGGCGGGTCAGCCCCAGCATTTT.

On this clone: Different DNA sequences within this sample yield the same CDR3. The chain uses TRBV28 and TRBJ2-7; tentative D call: TRBD2 (6 bases). Germline lookup yields CDR1 MDHEN and CDR2 SYDVKM. V was clipped by 3 bases and J by 4 bases, with 7 bases between them. This CDR3 comprises 12 residues. The CDR3 bases are TGTGCCAGCAGTTTGGGGGGTTACGAGCAGTACTTC. Residues: CASSLGGYEQYF.

This clone has just a few counts. The chain combines TRBV2 with TRBJ2-7, with D maybe TRBD1 (6 bases). The CDR3 is made up of 14 amino acids. Germline V gene sequence: CDR1 SNHLY, CDR2 FYNNEI. V was pared by 5 bases and J by 5 bases, with 16 bases between. CDR3 coding DNA: TGTGCCAGCAGTTTACAGGGAGTAAGCCACGAGCAGTACTTC. Protein: CASSLQGVSHEQYF.

The chain is built from TRBV2 and TRBJ2-7; 9 positions agree with TRBD1. J lost 6 bases, V lost 5 bases, and 5 bases had no gene match. The germline gives CDR1 SNHLY, CDR2 FYNNEI. The CDR3 sequence is 13 residues long. CDR3 amino acids: CASSSTGGLEQYF. The CDR3 DNA reads as TGTGCCAGCAGTTCGACAGGGGGGCTCGAGCAGTACTTC.